This T cell receptor beta chain was identified during a study of blood T cell repertoires in COVID-19. The germline CDR1 and CDR2 sequences are SGHTA and FQGNSA. This CDR3 region has 17 residues. V lost 5 bases, J lost 1 base, and 10 bases stayed unmatched. TCRdb's copy holds only in-frame clones and misses some; the assay was immunoSEQ multiplex PCR. This sample has roughly 160,000 clones, with approximately 82% found just once. The chain employs TRBV7-2 and TRBJ2-2; 7 nucleotides line up with TRBD2. This receptor was taken from a woman between 65 and 79 years old who had recovered from COVID-19. The source material was peripheral blood. The DNA for the CDR3 is TGTGCCAGCAGCCCACCACGCGGGAGCGGGAACACCGGGGAGCTGTTTTTT. It encodes CASSPPRGSGNTGELFF.